These T cell receptor beta chains were read from a single sample in a study of cytomegalovirus exposure and HLA in healthy donors. TCRdb's table, derived via immunoSEQ multiplex PCR, lists solely in-frame clones and lacks some. The sample lists around 88,000 clones, just under 80% occurring once. Sequenced sample: PBMCs. These receptors were collected from a woman aged 40 to 50 in good health and CMV-seropositive. CDR3s include the opening cysteine and the closing phenylalanine or tryptophan. The D gene is left open where the match is weak. The size entry is marked missing in some rows and otherwise reads once, few, many or a size class.

v_gene	abundance	j_gene	d_gene	len	CDR3nt	CDR3aa
TRBV5-6	few	TRBJ1-1	TRBD1	14	TGTGCCAGCAGCATCTCGGACAGGGCTAGAGGAGCTTTCTTT	CASSISDRARGAFF
TRBV11-2	NA	TRBJ2-2	NA	14	TGTGCCAGCAGCTTAGGGCATAACACCGGGGAGCTGTTTTTT	CASSLGHNTGELFF
TRBV19	NA	TRBJ1-2	TRBD1	13	TGTGCCATCCCGGCGGAGGGACAGGCTACACACACCTTC	CAIPAEGQATHTF
TRBV5-6	NA	TRBJ2-1	NA	13	TGTGCCAGCATAGACTCCTCCTACAATGAGCAGTTCTTC	CASIDSSYNEQFF
TRBV4-1	NA	TRBJ1-5	NA	16	TGCGCCAGCAGCCAAGATTTCGCGTTGCCCAATCAGCCCCAGCATTTT	CASSQDFALPNQPQHF
TRBV28	NA	TRBJ1-1	TRBD1	18	TGTGCCAGCACCTTCCCGAGGAGGACAGGGTTCGGTGACGGTGAAGCTTTCTTT	CASTFPRRTGFGDGEAFF
TRBV25-1	few	TRBJ2-3	TRBD2	16	TGTGCCAGCAGTGGAGGGACGGGAGGGCCCTCAGATACGCAGTATTTT	CASSGGTGGPSDTQYF
TRBV6-5	NA	TRBJ1-5	NA	14	TGTGCCAGCGCGGACAGCCATAGCAATCAGCCCCAGCATTTT	CASADSHSNQPQHF
TRBV2	NA	TRBJ1-2	TRBD1	13	TGTGCCAGCAGAGGGACAGGGAACTATGGCTACACCTTC	CASRGTGNYGYTF
TRBV21-1	NA	TRBJ1-2	NA	13	TGTGCCAGCAGCATCACAGAAATCTATGGCTACACCTTC	CASSITEIYGYTF
TRBV5-6	NA	TRBJ1-5	NA	13	TGTGCCAGCAGCTTGGGGGGAGATCAGCCCCAGCATTTT	CASSLGGDQPQHF
TRBV4-1	NA	TRBJ2-3	TRBD2	15	TGCGCCAGCAGCCAAGCTAGCGGGAACACAGATACGCAGTATTTT	CASSQASGNTDTQYF
TRBV28	NA	TRBJ2-7	TRBD1	17	TGTGCCAGCAGCAGGACAGGGGGTATGGCGTTCTCCTACGAGCAGTACTTC	CASSRTGGMAFSYEQYF
TRBV27	NA	TRBJ2-7	TRBD1	15	TGTGCCAGCAGTTTCCACAGGGGTTTGGACTACGAGCAGTACTTC	CASSFHRGLDYEQYF
TRBV28	NA	TRBJ2-3	TRBD2	13	TGTGCCAGCCGAGCGGGAGTGCCAGATACGCAGTATTTT	CASRAGVPDTQYF
TRBV2	once	TRBJ2-7	NA	16	TGTGCCAGCAGTGGGTCTAGCGCAAAAGGCTCCTACGAGCAGTACTTC	CASSGSSAKGSYEQYF
TRBV5-6	NA	TRBJ2-7	TRBD2	19	TGTGCCAGCAGCTTTTTCGAGGCTATAGCGGGAGGGCCCCTCTACGAGCAGTACTTC	CASSFFEAIAGGPLYEQYF